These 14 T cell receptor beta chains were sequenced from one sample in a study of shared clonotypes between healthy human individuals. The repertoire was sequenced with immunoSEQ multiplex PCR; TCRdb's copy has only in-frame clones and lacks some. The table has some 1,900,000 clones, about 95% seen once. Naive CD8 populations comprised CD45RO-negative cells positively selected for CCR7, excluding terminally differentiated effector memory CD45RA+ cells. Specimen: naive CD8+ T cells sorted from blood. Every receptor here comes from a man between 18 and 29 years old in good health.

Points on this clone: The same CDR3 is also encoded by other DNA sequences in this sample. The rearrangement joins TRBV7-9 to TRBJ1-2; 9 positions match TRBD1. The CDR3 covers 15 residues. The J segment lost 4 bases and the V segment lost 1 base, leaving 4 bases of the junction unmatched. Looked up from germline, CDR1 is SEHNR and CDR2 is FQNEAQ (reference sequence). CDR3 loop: CASSLGTGVSYGYTF. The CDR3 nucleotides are TGTGCCAGCAGCTTAGGGACAGGGGTTTCCTATGGCTACACCTTC.

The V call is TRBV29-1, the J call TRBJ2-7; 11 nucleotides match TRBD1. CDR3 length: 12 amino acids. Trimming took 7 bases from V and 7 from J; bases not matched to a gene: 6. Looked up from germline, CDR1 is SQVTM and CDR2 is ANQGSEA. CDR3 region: CSGLGQGGEQYF. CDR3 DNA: TGCAGCGGCCTGGGACAGGGGGGTGAGCAGTACTTC.

CDR3 DNA: TGTGCCAGCAGTCCGGCCAGGGGCAATCAGCCCCAGCATTTT. It encodes CASSPARGNQPQHF. The genes are TRBV28 and TRBJ1-5, with D maybe TRBD1 (5 bases). Germline V CDR1 and CDR2: MDHEN, SYDVKM. Trimming took 5 bases from V and 2 from J, leaving 10 bases between them. CDR3 length equals 14 residues.

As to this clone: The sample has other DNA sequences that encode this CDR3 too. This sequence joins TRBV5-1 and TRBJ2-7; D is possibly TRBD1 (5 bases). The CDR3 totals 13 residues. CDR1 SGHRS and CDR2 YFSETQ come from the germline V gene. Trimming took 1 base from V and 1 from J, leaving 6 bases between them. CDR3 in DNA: TGCGCCAGCAGCTTGAGGGGTTCCTACGAGCAGTACTTC. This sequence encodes CASSLRGSYEQYF. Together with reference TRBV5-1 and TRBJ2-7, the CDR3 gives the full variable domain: KAGVTQTPRYLIKTRGQQVTLSCSPISGHRSVSWYQQTPGQGLQFLFEYFSETQRNKGNFPGRFSGRQFSNSRSEMNVSTLELGDSALYLCASSLRGSYEQYFGPGTRLTVT.

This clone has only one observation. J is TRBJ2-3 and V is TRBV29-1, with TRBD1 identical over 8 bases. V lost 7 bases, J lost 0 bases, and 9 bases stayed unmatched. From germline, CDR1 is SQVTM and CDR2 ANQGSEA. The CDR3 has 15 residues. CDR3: CSAAGGKLSTDTQYF. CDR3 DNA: TGCAGCGCGGCAGGGGGCAAACTAAGCACAGATACGCAGTATTTT.

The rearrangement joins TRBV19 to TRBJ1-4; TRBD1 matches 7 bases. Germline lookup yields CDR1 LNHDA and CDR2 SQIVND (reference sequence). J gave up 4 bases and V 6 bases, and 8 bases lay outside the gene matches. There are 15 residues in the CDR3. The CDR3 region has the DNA TGTGCCAGTAGCGGCCGGGACAGCGTTAATGAAAAACTGTTTTTT. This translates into CASSGRDSVNEKLFF. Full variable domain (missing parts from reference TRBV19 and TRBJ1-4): DGGITQSPKYLFRKEGQNVTLSCEQNLNHDAMYWYRQDPGQGLRLIYYSQIVNDFQKGDIAEGYSVSREKKESFPLTVTSAQKNPTAFYLCASSGRDSVNEKLFFGSGTQLSVL.

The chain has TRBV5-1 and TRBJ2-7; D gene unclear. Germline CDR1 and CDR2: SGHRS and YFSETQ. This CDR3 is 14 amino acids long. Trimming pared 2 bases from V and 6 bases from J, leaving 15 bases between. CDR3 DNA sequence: TGCGCCAGCAGCTTAGCCCAGACGAGGACCGAGCAGTACTTC. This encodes CASSLAQTRTEQYF.

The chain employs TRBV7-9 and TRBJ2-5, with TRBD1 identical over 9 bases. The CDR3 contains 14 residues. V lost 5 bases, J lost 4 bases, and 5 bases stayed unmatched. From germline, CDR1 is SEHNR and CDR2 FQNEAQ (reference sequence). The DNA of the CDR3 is TGTGCCAGCAGCCCCCCACAGGGGGCAGAGACCCAGTACTTC. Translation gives CASSPPQGAETQYF.

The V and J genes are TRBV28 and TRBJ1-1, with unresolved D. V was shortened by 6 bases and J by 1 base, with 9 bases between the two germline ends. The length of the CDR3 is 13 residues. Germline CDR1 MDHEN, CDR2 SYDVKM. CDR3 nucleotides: TGTGCCAGCAGATCACTGGGGAACACTGAAGCTTTCTTT. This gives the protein CASRSLGNTEAFF.

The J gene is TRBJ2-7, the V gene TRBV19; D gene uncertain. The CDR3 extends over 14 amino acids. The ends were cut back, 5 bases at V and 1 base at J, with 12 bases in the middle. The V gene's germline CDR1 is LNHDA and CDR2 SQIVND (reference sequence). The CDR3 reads CASSPAQASYEQYF. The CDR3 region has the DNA TGTGCCAGTAGTCCAGCGCAGGCATCCTACGAGCAGTACTTC.

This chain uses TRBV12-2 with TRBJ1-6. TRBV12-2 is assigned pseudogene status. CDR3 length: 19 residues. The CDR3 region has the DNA TGTGCAAGTCGCTTAGCCTCTGGCGGGGTTCCCCTTTGTAATTCACCCCTCCACTTT. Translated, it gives CASRLASGGVPLCNSPLHF.

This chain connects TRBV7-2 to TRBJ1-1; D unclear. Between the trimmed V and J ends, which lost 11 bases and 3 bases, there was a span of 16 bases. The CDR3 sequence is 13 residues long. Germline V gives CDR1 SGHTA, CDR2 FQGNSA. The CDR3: CAGSWAPHTEAFF. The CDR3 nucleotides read TGTGCCGGATCGTGGGCTCCGCACACTGAAGCTTTCTTT.

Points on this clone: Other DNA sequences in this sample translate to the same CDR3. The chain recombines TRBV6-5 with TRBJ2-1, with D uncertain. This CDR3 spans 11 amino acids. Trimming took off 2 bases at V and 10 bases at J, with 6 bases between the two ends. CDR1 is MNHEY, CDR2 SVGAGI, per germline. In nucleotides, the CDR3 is TGTGCCAGCAGTTACCGTGGAGAGCAGTTCTTC. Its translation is CASSYRGEQFF.

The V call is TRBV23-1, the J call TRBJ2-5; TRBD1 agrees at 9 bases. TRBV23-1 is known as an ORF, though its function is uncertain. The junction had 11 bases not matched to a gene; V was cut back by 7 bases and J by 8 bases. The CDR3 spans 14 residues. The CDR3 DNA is TGCGCCAGCAATTGCCGGGACAGGGTCCTCACCCAGTACTTC. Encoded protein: CASNCRDRVLTQYF.